This entry describes one T cell receptor (beta chain). The data were obtained in a study of identical twins. The donors were all healthy and Caucasian. TCRdb ran MiXCR on the 5' RACE reads and lists one entry per CDR3 protein. The sample carries hundreds of thousands of distinct CDR3 sequences, around 20% recorded once. These data also featured in a second study, about T cells expressing NK-cell markers. That source notes: From sorted CD3+CD56+NKG2C+, CD3+CD56+NKG2C- and CD3+CD56-NKG2C+ T cells came the TCR beta repertoires.

The sample taken for sequencing was PBMCs. The TCR comes from a woman aged 18-29 years in good health.

In DNA form, the CDR3 reads TGTGCCAGCAGCTTAGACTTCGGTGAGCAGTTCTTC. Amino acid sequence: CASSLDFGEQFF. The J gene is TRBJ2-1, the V gene TRBV7-6, with unresolved D. CDR3 length: 12 amino acids. The V end was cut by 1 base, the J end by 9 bases, with 7 bases between. In germline, CDR1 is SGHVS, CDR2 FNYEAQ. Using reference TRBV7-6 and TRBJ2-1 for the parts outside the CDR3, the full variable domain is GAGVSQSPRYKVTKRGQDVALRCDPISGHVSLYWYRQALGQGPEFLTYFNYEAQQDKSGLPNDRFSAERPEGSISTLTIQRTEQRDSAMYRCASSLDFGEQFFGPGTRLTVL.